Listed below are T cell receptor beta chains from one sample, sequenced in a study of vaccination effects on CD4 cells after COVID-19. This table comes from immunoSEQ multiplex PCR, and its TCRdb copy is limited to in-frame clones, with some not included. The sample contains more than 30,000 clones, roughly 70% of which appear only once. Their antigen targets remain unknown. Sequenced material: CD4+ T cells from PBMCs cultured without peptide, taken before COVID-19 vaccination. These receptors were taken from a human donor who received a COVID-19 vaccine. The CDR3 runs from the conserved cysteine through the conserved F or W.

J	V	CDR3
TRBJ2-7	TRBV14	CASSRSGVYEQYF
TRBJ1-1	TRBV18	CASSPDRDIEAFF
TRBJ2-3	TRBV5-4	CASSSGTSGPRATDTQYF
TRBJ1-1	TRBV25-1	CASMRGNTEAFF
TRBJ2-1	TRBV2	CASSESWLAAYNEQFF
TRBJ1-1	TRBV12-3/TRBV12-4	CASSRRNTEAFF
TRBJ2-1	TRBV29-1	CSVERAGGNEQFF
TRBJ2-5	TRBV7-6	CASSLASAGPHQETQYF
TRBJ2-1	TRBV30	CAWSVGTSGGGNEQFF
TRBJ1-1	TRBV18	CASSQTGWENTEAFF
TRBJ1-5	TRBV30	CAWGLLDSNQPQHF
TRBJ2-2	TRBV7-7	CASSLEGGSGELFF
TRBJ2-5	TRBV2	CASGGTGGGETQYF
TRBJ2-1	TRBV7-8	CASSFFLGSSYEQFF
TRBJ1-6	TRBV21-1	CASSKAEGAQNSPLHF
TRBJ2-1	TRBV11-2	CASTLQSSYNEQFF
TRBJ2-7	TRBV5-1	CASSLDQGAHEQYF
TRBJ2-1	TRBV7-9	CASSRYLTTSGIMNEQFF
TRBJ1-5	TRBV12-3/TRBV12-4	CASRTGSQPQHF
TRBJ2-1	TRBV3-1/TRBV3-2	CASSQLSGLAGGGEQFF
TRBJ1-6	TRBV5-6	CASSSDRGIYSPLHF
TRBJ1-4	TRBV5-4	CASSPGQGKLFF
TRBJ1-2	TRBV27	CASSAPGQGTYGYTF
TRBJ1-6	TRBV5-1	CASSLAVSGQGASPLHF
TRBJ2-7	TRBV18	CASSPHRDSYEQYF
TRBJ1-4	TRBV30	CAWKRGPATNEKLFF
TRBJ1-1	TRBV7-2	CASSRTVHRAGPNTEAFF
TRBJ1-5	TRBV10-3	CAISYRGGNQPQHF
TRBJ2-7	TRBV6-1	CASSEVGSRTYEQYF
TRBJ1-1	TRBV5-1	CASSVDPGQGGTEAFF
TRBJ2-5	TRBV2	CASSEQETQYF
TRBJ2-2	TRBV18	CASSAGETNTGELFF
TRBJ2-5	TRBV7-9	CASSSNIETQYF
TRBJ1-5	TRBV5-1	CASSLGSSGPGQPQHF
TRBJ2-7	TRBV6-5	CASSQTRGYEQYF
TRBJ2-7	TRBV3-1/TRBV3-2	CASSRLAGTYEQYF
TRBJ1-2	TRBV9	CASSVATGRTDGYTF
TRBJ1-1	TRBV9	CASSAGDYTEAFF
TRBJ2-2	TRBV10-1	CASSPRDQPAGELFF
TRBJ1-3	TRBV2	CASRIGSSGNTIYF
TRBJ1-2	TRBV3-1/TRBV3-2	CASSQGRGYGYTF
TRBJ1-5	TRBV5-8	CASTRLQGLQPQHF
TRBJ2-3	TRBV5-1	CASSLAGSGGAPDTQYF
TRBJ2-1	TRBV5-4	CASHLRGGAGNEQFF